This TCR beta chain comes out of a study of shared clonotypes between healthy human individuals. Adult donors, all healthy and HIV-negative, had no recent acute infections or vaccinations. Partitioning of CD4+ cells yielded a CD45RA+ naive subset and a CD45RA-negative memory subset. TCRdb's table, derived via immunoSEQ multiplex PCR, lists solely in-frame clones and lacks some. The repertoire holds 2 million or so clones, with 85% to 95% as singletons. Between the trimmed V and J ends, which lost 6 bases and 1 base, there was a span of 24 bases. CDR3 length: 18 amino acids. The germline CDR1 and CDR2 sequences are SEHNR and FQNEAQ (reference sequence).

The receptor was isolated from a man aged 18-30 years in good health. V and J are TRBV7-9 and TRBJ1-1; D not certain. Specimen: naive CD4+ T cells sorted from blood. This sample's subset: CD45RA+ positively selected. For the CDR3, the DNA is TGTGCCAGCAGTATATTAGGGTGGGGAAAGGAAGGGAACACTGAAGCTTTCTTT. Amino acids: CASSILGWGKEGNTEAFF.